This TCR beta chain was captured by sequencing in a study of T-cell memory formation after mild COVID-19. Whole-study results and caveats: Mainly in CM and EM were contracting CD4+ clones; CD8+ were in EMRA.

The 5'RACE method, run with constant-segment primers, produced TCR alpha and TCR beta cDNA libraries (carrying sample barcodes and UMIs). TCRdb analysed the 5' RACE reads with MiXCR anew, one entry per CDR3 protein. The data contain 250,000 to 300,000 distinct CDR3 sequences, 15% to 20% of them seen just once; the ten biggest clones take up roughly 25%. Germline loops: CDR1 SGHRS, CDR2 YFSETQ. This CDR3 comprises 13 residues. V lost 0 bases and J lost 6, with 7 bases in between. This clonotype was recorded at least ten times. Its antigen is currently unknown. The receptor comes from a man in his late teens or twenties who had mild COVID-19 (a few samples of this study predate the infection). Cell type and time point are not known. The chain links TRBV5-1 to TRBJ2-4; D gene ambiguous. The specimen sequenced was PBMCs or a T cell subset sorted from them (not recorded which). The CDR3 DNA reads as TGCGCCAGCAGCTTGGGGCTTGGAAACATTCAGTACTTC. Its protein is CASSLGLGNIQYF.